This T cell receptor (beta chain) was retrieved from a study of blood T cell repertoires in COVID-19. Study-wide context: The study drew acute and convalescent COVID-19 samples from the United States, Italy and Spain. Sources were T cells, B-cell-depleted T cells, or PBMCs; the material itself was cDNA or gDNA.

V was pared by 2 bases and J by 0 bases, with 9 bases of the junction left unmatched. The CDR3 sequence is 18 residues long. Germline CDR1 reads MNHEY; CDR2 reads SVGEGT. As handled by the study authors: Reference gene primer amplification gave nucleated cell count estimates. The method was immunoSEQ multiplex PCR; TCRdb's version includes in-frame clones alone and lacks a portion of them. The V and J calls and clone size come from that table; D and trimming were worked out from the DNA. The profile covers under 200,000 clones, with roughly 90% appearing a single time and 3% to 4.5% taken by the ten largest.

The J gene is TRBJ2-3, the V gene TRBV6-2 or TRBV6-3, with 9 bases fitting TRBD2. The sample taken for sequencing was peripheral blood. This sequence was found in a woman aged 55-69 years who had recovered from COVID-19. The CDR3 protein is CASSYVASGASSTDTQYF. The DNA for the CDR3 is TGTGCCAGCAGTTACGTCGCTAGCGGGGCGTCTAGCACAGATACGCAGTATTTT.